The present entry profiles one T cell receptor (beta chain) with its context. Source study methods: Nucleated cell number was recorded as an estimate derived from reference gene primer amplification. Measured with immunoSEQ multiplex PCR; TCRdb has only the in-frame clones, and not every one. V, J and clone size are taken as reported in that table, and D and trimming were inferred from the DNA itself. The sample yields tens of thousands of clones, approximately 80% seen once. This entry is derived from a study of blood T cell repertoires in COVID-19. Study at large: Whether acute or convalescent, the COVID-19 samples came from the United States, Italy and Spain. Nucleic acid was either cDNA or gDNA, and it came from T cells, B-cell-depleted T cells, or PBMCs.

The germline V and J ends were trimmed by 7 bases and 6 bases, with 24 bases remaining between them. This CDR3 comprises 16 residues. Germline lookup yields CDR1 SGHTA and CDR2 FQGNSA. This clonotype was sampled from a woman aged 65 to 85 with acute or convalescent COVID-19. Source material: peripheral blood. J is TRBJ1-2 and V is TRBV7-2, with D tentatively TRBD1 (6 bases). The CDR3 DNA follows: TGTGCCAGCACCGTACGGGGCGGGGGGCGCATTAATGGCTACACCTTC. Protein sequence: CASTVRGGGRINGYTF. Supplemented by reference TRBV7-2 and TRBJ1-2, the full variable domain reads GAGVSQSPSNKVTEKGKDVELRCDPISGHTALYWYRQSLGQGLEFLIYFQGNSAPDKSGLPSDRFSAERTGGSVSTLTIQRTQQEDSAVYLCASTVRGGGRINGYTFGSGTRLTVV.